This T cell receptor (beta chain) was sequenced in a study of shared clonotypes between healthy human individuals. Study observations and caveats: Naive subsets tended to show greater estimated richness than memory subsets.

Produced via immunoSEQ multiplex PCR; TCRdb's table is partial and in-frame only. Among roughly 320,000 clones listed, over 75% were seen once. Notes on this clone: The antigen is undetermined.

Those who donated, Caucasian adults without exception, all lived in Nashville, Tennessee. CD8 memory fractions consisted of CD45RO+ and CCR7-negative CD45RA+ TemRA cells together. The V end lost 5 bases, the J end lost 6 bases, and 10 bases lay between the germline ends. The CDR3 is 12 amino acids. Germline CDR1 is PRHDT and CDR2 is FYEKMQ (reference sequence). The chain has TRBV13 and TRBJ1-1; D not resolved. The sample comprised memory CD8+ T cells sorted from blood. Subset of the sample: CD45RO+ cells pooled with CCR7-negative TemRA cells. The receptor was derived from a man aged 18 to 35 in good health. The CDR3 protein is CASSRVRAEAFF. CDR3 in DNA: TGTGCCAGCAGCCGGGTTAGGGCTGAAGCTTTCTTT.